This T cell receptor beta chain came from a study of spatial heterogeneity in lung cancer. On the study more broadly: Alpha-chain sequences were consistently detected less often than beta-chain sequences.

Every individual TCR cDNA molecule carried its own unique molecular identifier, which allowed correction of PCR and sequencing errors. Using its own MiXCR run on the 5' RACE reads, TCRdb lists one record per CDR3 protein. This table holds some 110,000 distinct CDR3 sequences, 10% to 15% found once. Documented time point: blood at routine non-recurrence follow-up after resection. Frozen PBMC, nontumor lung or tumor provided whole RNA, which was sequenced unsorted. Study conclusions and caveats: Blood showed ubiquitous tumor TCRs more often at resection than at routine follow-up.

This clonotype was detected ten times or more. The antigen is not known. In germline, CDR1 is LGHNA, CDR2 YSLEER. V shed 2 bases and J shed 4 bases, with 3 bases lying between them. The CDR3 loop spans 13 amino acids. The receptor was isolated from a male donor with early-stage non-small cell lung cancer. Sequenced material: PBMCs, taken at follow-up. The chain joins TRBV4-3 to TRBJ1-6, with D uncertain. The CDR3 region is CASSQTYNSPLHF. The DNA of the CDR3 is TGCGCCAGCAGCCAAACGTATAATTCACCCCTCCACTTT.